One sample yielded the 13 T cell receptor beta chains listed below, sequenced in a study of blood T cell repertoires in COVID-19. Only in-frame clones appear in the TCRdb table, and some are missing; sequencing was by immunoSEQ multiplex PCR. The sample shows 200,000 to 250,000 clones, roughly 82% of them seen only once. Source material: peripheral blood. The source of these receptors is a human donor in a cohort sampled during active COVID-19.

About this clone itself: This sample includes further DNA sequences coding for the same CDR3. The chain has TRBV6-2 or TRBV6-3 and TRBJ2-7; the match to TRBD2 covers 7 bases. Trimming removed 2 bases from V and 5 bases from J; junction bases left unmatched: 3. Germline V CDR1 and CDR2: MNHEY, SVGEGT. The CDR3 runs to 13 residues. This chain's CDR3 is CASSYRGGDEQYF. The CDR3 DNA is TGTGCCAGCAGTTACCGGGGAGGGGACGAGCAGTACTTC.

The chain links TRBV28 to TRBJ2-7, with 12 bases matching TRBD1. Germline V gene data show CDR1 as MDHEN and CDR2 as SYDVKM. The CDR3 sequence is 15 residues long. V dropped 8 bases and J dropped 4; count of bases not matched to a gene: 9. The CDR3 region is CASWGPGQGAYEQYF. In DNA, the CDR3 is TGTGCCAGCTGGGGACCGGGACAGGGGGCTTACGAGCAGTACTTC.

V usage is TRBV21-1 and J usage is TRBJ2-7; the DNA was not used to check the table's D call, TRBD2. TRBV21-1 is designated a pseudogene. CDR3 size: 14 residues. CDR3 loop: CASTKLAGSYEQYF. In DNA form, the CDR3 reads TGTGCCAGCACCAAACTAGCGGGAAGTTACGAGCAGTACTTC.

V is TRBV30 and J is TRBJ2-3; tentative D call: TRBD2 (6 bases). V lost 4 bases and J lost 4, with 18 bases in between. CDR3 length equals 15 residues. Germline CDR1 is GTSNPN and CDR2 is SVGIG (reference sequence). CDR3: CAWMRTTSIADTQYF. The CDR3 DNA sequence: TGTGCCTGGATGCGGACTACGAGCATTGCAGATACGCAGTATTTT.

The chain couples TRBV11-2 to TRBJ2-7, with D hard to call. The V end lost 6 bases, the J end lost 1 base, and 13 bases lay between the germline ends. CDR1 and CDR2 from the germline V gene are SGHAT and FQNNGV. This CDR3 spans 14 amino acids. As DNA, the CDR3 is TGTGCCAGCAGAGACATACGGATTTCCTACGAGCAGTACTTC. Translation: CASRDIRISYEQYF.

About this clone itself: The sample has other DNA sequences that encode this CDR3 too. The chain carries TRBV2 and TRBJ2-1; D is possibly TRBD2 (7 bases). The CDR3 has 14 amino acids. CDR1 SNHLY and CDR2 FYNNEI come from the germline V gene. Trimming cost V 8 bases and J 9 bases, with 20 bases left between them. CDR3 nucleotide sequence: TGTGCCAGCCGGCGGAGGGGGGGGGCCGGTGAGCAGTTCTTC. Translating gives CASRRRGGAGEQFF.

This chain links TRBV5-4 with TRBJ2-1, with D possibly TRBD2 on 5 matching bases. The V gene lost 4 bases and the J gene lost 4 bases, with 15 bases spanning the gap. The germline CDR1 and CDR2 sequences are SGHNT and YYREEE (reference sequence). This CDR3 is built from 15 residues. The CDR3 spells CASSGGGRSYNEQFF. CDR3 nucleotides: TGTGCCAGCAGCGGCGGAGGTCGTTCTTACAATGAGCAGTTCTTC.

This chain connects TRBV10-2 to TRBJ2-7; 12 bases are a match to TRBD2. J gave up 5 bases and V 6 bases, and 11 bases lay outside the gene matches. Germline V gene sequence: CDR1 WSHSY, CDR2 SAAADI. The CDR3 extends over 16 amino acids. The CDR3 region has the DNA TGCGCCAGCAGGGCTTCTAGCGGGAGGGCCTACAACGAGCAGTACTTC. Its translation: CASRASSGRAYNEQYF.

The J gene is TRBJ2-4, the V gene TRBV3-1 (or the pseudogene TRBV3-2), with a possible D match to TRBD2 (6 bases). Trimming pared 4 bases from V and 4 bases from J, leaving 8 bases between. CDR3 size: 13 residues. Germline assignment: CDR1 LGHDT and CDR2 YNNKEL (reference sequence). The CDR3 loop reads CASSLAGKNIQYF. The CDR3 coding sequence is TGTGCCAGCAGCCTCGCGGGAAAAAACATTCAGTACTTC.

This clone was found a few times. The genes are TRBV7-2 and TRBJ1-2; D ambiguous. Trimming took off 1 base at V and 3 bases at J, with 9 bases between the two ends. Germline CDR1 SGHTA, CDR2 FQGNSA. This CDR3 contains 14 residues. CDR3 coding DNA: TGTGCCAGCAGCTTAGAAGGTGCGGACTATGGCTACACCTTC. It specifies CASSLEGADYGYTF.

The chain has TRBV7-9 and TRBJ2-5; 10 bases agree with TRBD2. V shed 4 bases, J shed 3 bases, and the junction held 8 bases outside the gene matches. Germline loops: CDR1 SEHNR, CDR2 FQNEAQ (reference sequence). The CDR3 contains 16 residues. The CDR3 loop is CASSSRLAGVEETQYF. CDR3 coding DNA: TGTGCCAGCAGCTCGAGGCTAGCGGGAGTGGAAGAGACCCAGTACTTC. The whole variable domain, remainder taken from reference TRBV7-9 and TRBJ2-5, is DTGVSQNPRHKITKRGQNVTFRCDPISEHNRLYWYRQTLGQGPEFLTYFQNEAQLEKSRLLSDRFSAERPKGSFSTLEIQRTEQGDSAMYLCASSSRLAGVEETQYFGPGTRLLVL.

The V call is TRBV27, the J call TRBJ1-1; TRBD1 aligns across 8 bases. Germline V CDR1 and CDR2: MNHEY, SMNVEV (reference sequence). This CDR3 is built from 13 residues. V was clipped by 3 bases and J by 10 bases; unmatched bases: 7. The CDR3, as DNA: TGTGCCAGCAGTTTTGGACAGGGAGACATAGCTTTCTTT. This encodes CASSFGQGDIAFF.

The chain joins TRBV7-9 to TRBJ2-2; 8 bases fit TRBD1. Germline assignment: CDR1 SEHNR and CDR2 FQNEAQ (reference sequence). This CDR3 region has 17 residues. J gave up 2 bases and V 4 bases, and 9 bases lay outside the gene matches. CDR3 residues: CASSSRRTGYNTGELFF. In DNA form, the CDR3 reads TGTGCCAGCAGCTCCCGCCGGACAGGGTATAACACCGGGGAGCTGTTTTTT.